The present T cell receptor beta chain was sequenced within a study of early T cells in non-severe SARS-CoV-2 infection. Study overall: Sequencing targeted bulk RNA from unsorted whole blood, leaving chains unpaired.

This clonotype was detected only a few times. Tagging with unique molecular identifiers was applied to individual cDNA molecules. From the 5' RACE reads, TCRdb called clonotypes with MiXCR, one entry per CDR3 protein. Of about 67,000 distinct CDR3 sequences in the sample, more than 8.5% are singletons; the top ten hold 15% to 17%. The V gene's germline CDR1 is MNHEY and CDR2 SVGAGI. Trimming stripped 2 bases from V and 4 bases from J, with 14 bases between. There are 16 residues in the CDR3. This sequence was found in an adult who was a healthcare worker with PCR-confirmed SARS-CoV-2 infection or an uninfected control (not recorded which). J is TRBJ1-4 and V is TRBV6-5; weak D call: TRBD1 (5 bases). Material: whole blood, obtained at baseline. CDR3 sequence: CASSYGSRAHNEKLFF. The CDR3 DNA is TGTGCCAGCAGTTACGGATCCAGGGCGCATAATGAAAAACTGTTTTTT.